This TCR beta chain is drawn from a study of T cells after yellow fever vaccination. This clonotype was counted at least ten times. The CDR3 covers 15 residues. V was trimmed by 5 bases and J by 2 bases, leaving 16 bases between them. Germline CDR1 reads SEHNR; CDR2 reads FQNEAQ (reference sequence). TCRdb re-called the 5' RACE reads with MiXCR, one entry per CDR3 protein. The sample lists approximately 61,000 distinct CDR3 sequences, approximately 6.5% occurring once. Sequencing was performed on CD8+ T cells sorted from PBMCs, taken on the day of the first yellow fever vaccination. The chain employs TRBV7-9 and TRBJ2-7; no firm D call. The clonotype comes from a man in his late teens or twenties who received the YFV17D yellow fever vaccine. In DNA, the CDR3 is TGTGCCAGCAGCCCCCAGGACCAGCACACCTACGAGCAGTACTTC. It specifies CASSPQDQHTYEQYF. Based on the CDR3 plus reference TRBV7-9 and TRBJ2-7, the full variable domain is DTGVSQNPRHKITKRGQNVTFRCDPISEHNRLYWYRQTLGQGPEFLTYFQNEAQLEKSRLLSDRFSAERPKGSFSTLEIQRTEQGDSAMYLCASSPQDQHTYEQYFGPGTRLTVT.